This T cell receptor beta chain was identified in a study of neoadjuvant anti-PD-1 for oral cavity cancer. V lost 4 bases to trimming and J lost 3 bases, with 13 bases between them. The germline CDR1 and CDR2 sequences are SGHTA and FQGNSA. This CDR3 is 14 amino acids long. This clone is a singleton in its sample. Its antigen is undetermined. Cohort: HPV-negative, locally advanced oral cavity squamous cell carcinoma patients. Most PBMC samples had around 0.5 ug input DNA in six replicates. Assay used: immunoSEQ multiplex PCR; TCRdb lists only in-frame clones, some missing. The sample has over 80,000 clones; roughly 80% are singletons. Regarding the study as a whole: Post-nivolumab, blood T cell clonality was significantly elevated in non-responders.

This chain uses TRBV7-2 with TRBJ2-7; TRBD2 might be the D (6 bases). The TCR originated in a person between 40 and 80 years old with oral cavity squamous cell carcinoma. The sample here was PBMCs, taken before nivolumab (anti-PD-1) treatment. DNA of the CDR3: TGTGCCAGCAGCTCGGGACTGGGCTACTACGAGCAGTACTTC. Translation: CASSSGLGYYEQYF.